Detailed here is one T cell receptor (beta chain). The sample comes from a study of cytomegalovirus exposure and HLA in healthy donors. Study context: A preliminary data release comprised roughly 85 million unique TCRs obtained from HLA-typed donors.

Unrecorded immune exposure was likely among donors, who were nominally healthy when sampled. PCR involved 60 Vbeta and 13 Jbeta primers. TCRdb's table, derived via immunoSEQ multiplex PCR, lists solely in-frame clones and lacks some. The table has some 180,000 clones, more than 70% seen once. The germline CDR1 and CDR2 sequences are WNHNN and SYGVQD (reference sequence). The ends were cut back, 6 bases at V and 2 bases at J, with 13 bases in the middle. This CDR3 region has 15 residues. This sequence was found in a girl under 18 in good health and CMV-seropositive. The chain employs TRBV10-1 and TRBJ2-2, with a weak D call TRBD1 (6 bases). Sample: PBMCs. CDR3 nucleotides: TGCGCCAGCAGCGATATACAGGGAAACACCGGGGAGCTGTTTTTT. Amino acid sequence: CASSDIQGNTGELFF.